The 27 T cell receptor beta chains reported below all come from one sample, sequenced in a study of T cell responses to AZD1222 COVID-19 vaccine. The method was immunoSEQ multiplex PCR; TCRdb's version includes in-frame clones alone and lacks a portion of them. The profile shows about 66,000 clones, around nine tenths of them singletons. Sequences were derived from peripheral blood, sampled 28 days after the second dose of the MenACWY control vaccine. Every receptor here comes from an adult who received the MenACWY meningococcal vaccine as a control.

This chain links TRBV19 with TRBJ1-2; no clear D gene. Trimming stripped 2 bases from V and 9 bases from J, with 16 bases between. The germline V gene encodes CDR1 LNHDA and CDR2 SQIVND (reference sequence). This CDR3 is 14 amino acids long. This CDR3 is CASSIQPESSSYTF. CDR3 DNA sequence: TGTGCCAGTAGTATACAACCAGAGAGTAGCAGCTACACCTTC. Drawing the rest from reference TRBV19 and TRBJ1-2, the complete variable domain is DGGITQSPKYLFRKEGQNVTLSCEQNLNHDAMYWYRQDPGQGLRLIYYSQIVNDFQKGDIAEGYSVSREKKESFPLTVTSAQKNPTAFYLCASSIQPESSSYTFGSGTRLTVV.

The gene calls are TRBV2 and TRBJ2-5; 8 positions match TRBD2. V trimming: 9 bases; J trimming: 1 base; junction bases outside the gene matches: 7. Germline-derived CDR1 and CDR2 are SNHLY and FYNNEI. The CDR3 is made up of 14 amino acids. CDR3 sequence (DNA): TGTGCCAGAAGACTAGCGACCCCCCAAGAGACCCAGTACTTC. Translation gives CARRLATPQETQYF.

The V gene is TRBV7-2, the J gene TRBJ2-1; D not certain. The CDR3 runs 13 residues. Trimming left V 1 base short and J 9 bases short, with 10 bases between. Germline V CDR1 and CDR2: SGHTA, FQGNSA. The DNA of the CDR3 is TGTGCCAGCAGCTTAGATAGCTGGCCTGAGCAGTTCTTC. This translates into CASSLDSWPEQFF.

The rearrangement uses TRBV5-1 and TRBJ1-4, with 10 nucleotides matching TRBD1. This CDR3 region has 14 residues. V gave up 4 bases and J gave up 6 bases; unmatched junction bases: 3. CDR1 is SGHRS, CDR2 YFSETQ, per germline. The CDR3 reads CASSRGQGDEKLFF. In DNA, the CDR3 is TGCGCCAGCAGCAGAGGACAGGGGGATGAAAAACTGTTTTTT.

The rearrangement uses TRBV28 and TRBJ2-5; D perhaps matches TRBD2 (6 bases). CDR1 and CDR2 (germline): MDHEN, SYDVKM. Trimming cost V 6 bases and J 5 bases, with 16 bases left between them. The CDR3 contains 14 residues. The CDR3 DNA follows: TGTGCCAGCAGGCTAGGAGGGGCAAGTGAGACCCAGTACTTC. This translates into CASRLGGASETQYF.

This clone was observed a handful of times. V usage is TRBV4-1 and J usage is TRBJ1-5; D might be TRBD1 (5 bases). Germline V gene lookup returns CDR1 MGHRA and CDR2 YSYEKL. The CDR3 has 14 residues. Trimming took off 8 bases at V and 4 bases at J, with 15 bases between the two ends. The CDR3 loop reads CASGPREGNQPQHF. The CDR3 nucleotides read TGCGCCAGCGGACCGAGGGAGGGGAATCAGCCCCAGCATTTT.

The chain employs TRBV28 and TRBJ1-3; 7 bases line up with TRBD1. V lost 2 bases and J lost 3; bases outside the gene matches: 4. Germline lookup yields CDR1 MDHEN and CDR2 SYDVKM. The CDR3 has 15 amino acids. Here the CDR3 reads CASSLGGQLGNTIYF. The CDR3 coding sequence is TGTGCCAGCAGTTTAGGGGGACAGCTTGGAAACACCATATATTTT.

In DNA form, the CDR3 reads TGTGCCAGCAGCTTGGGTGGCTACCAGACCGGGGAGCTGTTTTTT. Protein sequence: CASSLGGYQTGELFF. The chain couples TRBV5-4 to TRBJ2-2; D is uncertain. The CDR3 runs 15 residues. Germline lookup yields CDR1 SGHNT and CDR2 YYREEE (reference sequence). The V gene lost 0 bases and the J gene lost 5 bases, with 11 bases spanning the gap.

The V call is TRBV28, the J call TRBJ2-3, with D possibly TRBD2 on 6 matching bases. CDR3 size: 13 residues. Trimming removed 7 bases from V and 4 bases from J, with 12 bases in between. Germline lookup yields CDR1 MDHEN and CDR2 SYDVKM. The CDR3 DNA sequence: TGTGCCAGCATTACCGGGGGAGCAGATACGCAGTATTTT. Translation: CASITGGADTQYF.

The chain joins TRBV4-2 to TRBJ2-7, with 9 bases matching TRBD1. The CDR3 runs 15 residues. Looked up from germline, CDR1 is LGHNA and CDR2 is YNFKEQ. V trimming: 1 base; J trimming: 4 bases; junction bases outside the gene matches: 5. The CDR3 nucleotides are TGTGCCAGCAGCCAAGGAGGACAGGGGTCGTACGAGCAGTACTTC. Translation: CASSQGGQGSYEQYF.

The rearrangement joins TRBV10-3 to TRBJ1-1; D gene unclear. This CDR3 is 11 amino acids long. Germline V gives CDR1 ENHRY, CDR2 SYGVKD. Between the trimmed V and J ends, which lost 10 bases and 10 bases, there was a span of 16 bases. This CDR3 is CATRAEGVAFF. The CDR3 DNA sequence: TGTGCCACCCGGGCAGAGGGTGTAGCTTTCTTT.

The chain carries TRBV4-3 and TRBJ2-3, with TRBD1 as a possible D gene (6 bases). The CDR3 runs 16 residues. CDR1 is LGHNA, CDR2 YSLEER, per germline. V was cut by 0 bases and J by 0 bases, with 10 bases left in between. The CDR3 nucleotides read TGCGCCAGCAGCCAAGATCGGACAGCGAGCACAGATACGCAGTATTTT. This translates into CASSQDRTASTDTQYF.

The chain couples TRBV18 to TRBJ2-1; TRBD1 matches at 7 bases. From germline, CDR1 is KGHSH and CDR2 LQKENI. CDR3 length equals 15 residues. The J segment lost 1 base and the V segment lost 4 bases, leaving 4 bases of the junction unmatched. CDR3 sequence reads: CASSLWGQSYNEQFF. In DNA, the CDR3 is TGTGCCAGCTCACTTTGGGGACAGTCCTACAATGAGCAGTTCTTC.

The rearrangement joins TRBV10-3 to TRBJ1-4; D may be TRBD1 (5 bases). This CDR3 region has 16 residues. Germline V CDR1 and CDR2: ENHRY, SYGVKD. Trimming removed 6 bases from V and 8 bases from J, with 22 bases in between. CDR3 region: CAISSGRQGGNEKLFF. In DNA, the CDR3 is TGTGCCATCAGCTCCGGACGGCAGGGCGGGAACGAAAAACTGTTTTTT.

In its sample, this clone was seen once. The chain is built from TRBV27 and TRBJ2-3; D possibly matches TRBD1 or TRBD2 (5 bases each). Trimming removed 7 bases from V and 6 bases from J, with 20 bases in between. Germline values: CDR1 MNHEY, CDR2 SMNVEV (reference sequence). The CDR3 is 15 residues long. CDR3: CASTRQTGTGDTQYF. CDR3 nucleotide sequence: TGTGCCAGCACCCGGCAAACCGGGACGGGGGATACGCAGTATTTT.

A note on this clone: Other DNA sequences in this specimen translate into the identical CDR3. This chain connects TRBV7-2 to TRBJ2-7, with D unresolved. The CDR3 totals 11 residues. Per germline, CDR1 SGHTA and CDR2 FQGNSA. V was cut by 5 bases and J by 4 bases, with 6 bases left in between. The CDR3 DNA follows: TGTGCCAGCAGCCTCAGGTACGAGCAGTACTTC. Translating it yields CASSLRYEQYF.

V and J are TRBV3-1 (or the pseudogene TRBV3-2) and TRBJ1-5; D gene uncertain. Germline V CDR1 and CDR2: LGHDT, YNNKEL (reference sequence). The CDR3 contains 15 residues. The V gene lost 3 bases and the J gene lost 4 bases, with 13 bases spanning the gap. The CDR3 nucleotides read TGTGCCAGCAGCCATGGATTTGCGGATAATCAGCCCCAGCATTTT. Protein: CASSHGFADNQPQHF.

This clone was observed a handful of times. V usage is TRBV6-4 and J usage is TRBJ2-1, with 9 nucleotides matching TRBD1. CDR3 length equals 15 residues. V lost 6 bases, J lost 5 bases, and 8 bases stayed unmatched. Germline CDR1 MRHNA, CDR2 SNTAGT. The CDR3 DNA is TGTGCCAGCAGCGAAACAGGGGGCGGAAACAATGAGCAGTTCTTC. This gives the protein CASSETGGGNNEQFF.

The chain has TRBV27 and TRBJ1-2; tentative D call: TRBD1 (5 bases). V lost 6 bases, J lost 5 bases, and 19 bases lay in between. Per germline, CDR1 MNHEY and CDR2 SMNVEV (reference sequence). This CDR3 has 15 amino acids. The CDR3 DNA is TGTGCCAGCAGCCTCAGTTACGACAGCCTGTATGGCTACACCTTC. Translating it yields CASSLSYDSLYGYTF.

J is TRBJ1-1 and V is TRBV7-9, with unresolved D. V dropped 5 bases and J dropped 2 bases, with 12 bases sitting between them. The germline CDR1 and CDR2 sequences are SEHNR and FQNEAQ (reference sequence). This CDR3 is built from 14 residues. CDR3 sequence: CASSPPGSNTEAFF. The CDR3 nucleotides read TGTGCCAGCAGCCCTCCTGGGAGTAACACTGAAGCTTTCTTT.

Written as DNA, the CDR3 is TGCGCCAGCAGCCAAGATCTACGTATCACCGGGGAGCTGTTTTTT. Protein: CASSQDLRITGELFF. V usage is TRBV4-3 and J usage is TRBJ2-2; D is undetermined. Trimming took off 0 bases at V and 4 bases at J, with 9 bases between the two ends. The CDR3 runs to 15 residues. CDR1 LGHNA and CDR2 YSLEER come from the germline V gene.

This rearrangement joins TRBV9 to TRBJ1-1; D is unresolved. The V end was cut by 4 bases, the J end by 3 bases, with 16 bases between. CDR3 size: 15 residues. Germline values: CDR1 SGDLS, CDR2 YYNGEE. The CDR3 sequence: CASSTATGVYTEAFF. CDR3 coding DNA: TGTGCCAGCAGCACAGCGACCGGGGTTTACACTGAAGCTTTCTTT. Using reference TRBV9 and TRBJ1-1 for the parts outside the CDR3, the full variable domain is DSGVTQTPKHLITATGQRVTLRCSPRSGDLSVYWYQQSLDQGLQFLIQYYNGEERAKGNILERFSAQQFPDLHSELNLSSLELGDSALYFCASSTATGVYTEAFFGQGTRLTVV.

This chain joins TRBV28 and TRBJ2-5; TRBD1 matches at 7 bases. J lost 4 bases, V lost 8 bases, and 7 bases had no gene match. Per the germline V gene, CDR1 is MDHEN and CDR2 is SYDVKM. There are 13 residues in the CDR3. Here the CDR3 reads CASLQGMGETQYF. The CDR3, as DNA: TGTGCCAGCCTACAGGGGATGGGAGAGACCCAGTACTTC.

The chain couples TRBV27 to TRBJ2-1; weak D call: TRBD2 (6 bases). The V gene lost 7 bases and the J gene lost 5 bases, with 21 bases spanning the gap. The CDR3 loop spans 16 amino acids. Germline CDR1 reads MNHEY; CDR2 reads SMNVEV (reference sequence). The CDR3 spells CASTRDGGLDDNEQFF. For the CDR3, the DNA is TGTGCCAGCACCCGAGACGGGGGACTGGACGACAATGAGCAGTTCTTC.

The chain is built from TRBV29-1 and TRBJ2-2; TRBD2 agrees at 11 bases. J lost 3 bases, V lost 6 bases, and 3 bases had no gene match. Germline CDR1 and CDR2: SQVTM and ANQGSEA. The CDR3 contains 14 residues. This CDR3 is CSVTGLADTGELFF. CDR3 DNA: TGCAGCGTAACGGGACTAGCGGACACCGGGGAGCTGTTTTTT.

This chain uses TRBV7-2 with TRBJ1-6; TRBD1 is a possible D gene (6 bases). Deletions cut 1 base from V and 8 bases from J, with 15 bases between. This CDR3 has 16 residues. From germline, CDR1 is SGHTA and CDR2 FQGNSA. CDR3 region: CASSLVWGRSDSPLHF. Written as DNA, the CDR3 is TGTGCCAGCAGCTTAGTGTGGGGGCGATCTGATTCACCCCTCCACTTT.

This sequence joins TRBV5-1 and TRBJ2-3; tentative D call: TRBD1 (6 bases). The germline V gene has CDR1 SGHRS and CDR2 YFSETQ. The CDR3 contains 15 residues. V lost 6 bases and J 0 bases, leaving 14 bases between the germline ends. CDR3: CASTATGHSTDTQYF. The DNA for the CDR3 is TGCGCCAGCACGGCCACAGGGCACAGCACAGATACGCAGTATTTT.